This T cell receptor (beta chain) originates from a study of blood T cell repertoires in COVID-19. In the original workflow: Amplifying reference gene primers gave estimates of nucleated cell counts. Generated by immunoSEQ multiplex PCR, the TCRdb table keeps only in-frame clones and is missing some. V and J calls and clone size are those listed in that table; D and trimming were worked out from the DNA. Of about 220,000 clones in the sample, 70% to 85% are singletons; the top ten hold about 1.3%. This CDR3 is built from 16 residues. After removal of 5 bases from V and 5 bases from J, the junction contained 14 bases not matched to a gene. The germline gives CDR1 MDHEN, CDR2 SYDVKM.

The V call is TRBV28, the J call TRBJ2-5, with 7 bases lining up with TRBD2. The receptor was derived from a woman in her forties with acute COVID-19. Sequenced: PBMCs or T cells enriched from blood (not recorded which). The CDR3 nucleotides are TGTGCCAGCAGTCCCTTGGGTCGGGAGGCGGCTGAGACCCAGTACTTC. Its protein product is CASSPLGREAAETQYF.